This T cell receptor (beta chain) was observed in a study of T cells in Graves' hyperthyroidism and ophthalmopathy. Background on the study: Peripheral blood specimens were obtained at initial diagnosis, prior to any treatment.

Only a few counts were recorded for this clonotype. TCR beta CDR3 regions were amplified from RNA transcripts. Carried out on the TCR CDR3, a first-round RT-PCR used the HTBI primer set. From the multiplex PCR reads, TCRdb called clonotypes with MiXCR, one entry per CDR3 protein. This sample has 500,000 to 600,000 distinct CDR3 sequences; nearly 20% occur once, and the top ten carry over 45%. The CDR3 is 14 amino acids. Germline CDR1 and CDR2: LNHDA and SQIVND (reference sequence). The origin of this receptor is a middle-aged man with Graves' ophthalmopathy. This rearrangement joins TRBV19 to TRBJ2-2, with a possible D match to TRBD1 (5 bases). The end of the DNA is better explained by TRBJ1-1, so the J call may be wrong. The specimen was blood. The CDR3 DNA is TGTGCCAGTAGTATAGACGCGGGGGTAAGGGGAGCTTTCTTT. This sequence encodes CASSIDAGVRGAFF.